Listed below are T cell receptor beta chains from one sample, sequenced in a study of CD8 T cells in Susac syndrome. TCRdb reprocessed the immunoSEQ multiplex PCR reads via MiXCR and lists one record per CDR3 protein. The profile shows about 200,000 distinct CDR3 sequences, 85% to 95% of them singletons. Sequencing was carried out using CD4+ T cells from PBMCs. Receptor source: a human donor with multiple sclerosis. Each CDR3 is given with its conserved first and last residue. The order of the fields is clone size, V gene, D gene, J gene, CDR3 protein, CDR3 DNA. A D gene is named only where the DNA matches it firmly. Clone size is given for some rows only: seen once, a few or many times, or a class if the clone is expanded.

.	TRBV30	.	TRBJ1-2	CASGDLSNYGYTF	TGTGCCTCCGGAGATCTTTCAAACTATGGCTACACCTTC
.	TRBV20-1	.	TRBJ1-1	CSVFKRSYTEAFF	TGCAGTGTGTTCAAACGGAGTTACACTGAAGCTTTCTTT
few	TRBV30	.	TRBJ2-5	CAWNSRQQETQYF	TGTGCCTGGAACTCCCGACAGCAAGAGACCCAGTACTTC
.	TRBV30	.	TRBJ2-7	CAWSVLGEQYF	TGTGCCTGGAGTGTACTCGGCGAGCAGTACTTC
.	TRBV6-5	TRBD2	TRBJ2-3	CASWRGTTDTQYF	TGTGCCAGCTGGCGGGGGACCACAGATACGCAGTATTTT
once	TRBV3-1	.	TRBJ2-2	CASSSGPKNTGELFF	TGTGCCAGCAGTTCCGGGCCAAAAAACACCGGGGAGCTGTTTTTT
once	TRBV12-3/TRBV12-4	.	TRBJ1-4	CASKSGQGNEKLFF	TGTGCCAGCAAATCCGGCCAAGGAAATGAAAAACTGTTTTTT
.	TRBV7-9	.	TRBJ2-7	CASSLWGRALEEQYF	TGTGCCAGCAGCCTTTGGGGGAGAGCCCTGGAGGAGCAGTACTTC
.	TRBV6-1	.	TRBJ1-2	CASTRTSNYGYTF	TGTGCCAGCACCCGGACGTCAAACTATGGCTACACCTTC
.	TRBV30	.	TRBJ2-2	CAWSELGGSDTGELFF	TGTGCCTGGAGTGAGCTGGGGGGATCTGACACCGGGGAGCTGTTTTTT
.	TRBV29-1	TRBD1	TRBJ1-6	CSVGTGQRNSPLHF	TGCAGCGTTGGGACAGGGCAGAGAAATTCACCCCTCCACTTT
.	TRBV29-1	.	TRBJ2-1	CSVVRATVPEGSEQFF	TGCAGCGTTGTGCGGGCGACGGTTCCTGAGGGGAGTGAGCAGTTCTTC
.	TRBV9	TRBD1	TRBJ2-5	CASSVAPGTGIQETQYF	TGTGCCAGCAGCGTAGCTCCTGGGACAGGGATACAAGAGACCCAGTACTTC
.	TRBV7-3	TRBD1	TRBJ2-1	CASSRQGTRSYNEQFF	TGTGCCAGCAGCCGACAGGGTACCCGCTCCTACAATGAGCAGTTCTTC
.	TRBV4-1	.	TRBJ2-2	CASSQVGRVGGELFF	TGCGCCAGCAGCCAAGTTGGCAGGGTCGGCGGGGAGCTGTTTTTT
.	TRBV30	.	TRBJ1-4	CAWSVGDHSGEKLFF	TGTGCCTGGAGTGTGGGAGACCACAGCGGGGAAAAACTGTTTTTT
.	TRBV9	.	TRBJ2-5	CASSPDTTQYF	TGTGCCAGCAGCCCCGACACGACCCAGTACTTC
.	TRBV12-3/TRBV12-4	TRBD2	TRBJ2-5	CASSTGTSVPRETQYF	TGTGCCAGCAGTACCGGGACTAGCGTCCCCCGGGAGACCCAGTACTTC
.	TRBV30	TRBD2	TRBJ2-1	CAWRGGTSGPYNEQFF	TGTGCCTGGAGGGGAGGGACTAGCGGTCCCTACAATGAGCAGTTCTTC
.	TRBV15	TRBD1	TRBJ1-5	CATRSEGASNQPQHF	TGTGCCACCAGGAGCGAGGGGGCTAGCAATCAGCCCCAGCATTTT
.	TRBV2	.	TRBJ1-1	CASMGPQGGDTEAFF	TGTGCCAGCATGGGGCCCCAGGGAGGGGACACTGAAGCTTTCTTT
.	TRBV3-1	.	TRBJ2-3	CASSQDLSTDTQYF	TGTGCCAGCAGCCAAGACCTGAGCACAGATACGCAGTATTTT
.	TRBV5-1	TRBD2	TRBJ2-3	CASSWTSGYTDTQYF	TGCGCCAGCAGCTGGACTAGCGGGTACACAGATACGCAGTATTTT
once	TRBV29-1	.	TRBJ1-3	CSCSSGSGNTIYF	TGCAGCTGTTCCTCGGGCTCTGGAAACACCATATATTTT
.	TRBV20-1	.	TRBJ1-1	CSARKQADTEAFF	TGCAGTGCTAGGAAGCAAGCGGACACTGAAGCTTTCTTT
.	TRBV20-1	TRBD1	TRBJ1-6	CSALTGTGNSPLHF	TGCAGTGCCTTAACCGGGACAGGGAATTCACCCCTCCACTTT
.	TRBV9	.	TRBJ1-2	CASSVGGKDGYTF	TGTGCCAGCAGCGTAGGGGGAAAGGATGGCTACACCTTC
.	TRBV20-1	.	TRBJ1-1	CSARDRSNTEAFF	TGCAGTGCTAGAGACAGGTCTAACACTGAAGCTTTCTTT
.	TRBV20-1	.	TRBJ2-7	CSADEAVTYEQYF	TGCAGTGCGGACGAGGCTGTAACCTACGAGCAGTACTTC
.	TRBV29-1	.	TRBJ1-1	CSVARGGRNTEAFF	TGCAGCGTTGCCCGGGGGGGCCGTAACACTGAAGCTTTCTTT
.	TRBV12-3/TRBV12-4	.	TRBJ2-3	CASSFLGAGVALTDTQYF	TGTGCCAGCAGTTTTTTGGGGGCGGGAGTAGCCCTCACAGATACGCAGTATTTT